This passage covers 27 T cell receptor beta chains from one sample sequenced in a study of T cell repertoires in cytomegalovirus infection. TCRdb re-called the reads with MiXCR, one entry per CDR3 protein. The data contain 76,000 or so distinct CDR3 sequences, roughly 3.6% of them seen just once; the ten biggest clones take up approximately 4.3%. The sequenced material came from PBMCs. The receptors shown here come from a human donor in good health (CMV status not recorded). Some clones in this sample may be carry-over from other donors' samples.

This clonotype was seen many times. The V call is TRBV12-3 or TRBV12-4, the J call TRBJ2-3; D might be TRBD2 (6 bases). Between the trimmed V and J ends, which lost 3 bases and 2 bases, there was a span of 12 bases. The CDR3 is 15 residues long. In DNA form, the CDR3 reads TGTGCCAGCAGTTTTGGGTCTAGCGACACAGATACGCAGTATTTT. It encodes CASSFGSSDTDTQYF.

Many counts were recorded for this clonotype. The genes are TRBV20-1 and TRBJ1-5, with 9 bases that match TRBD1. Trimming removed 6 bases from V and 0 bases from J; junction bases left unmatched: 6. Germline assignment: CDR1 DFQATT and CDR2 SNEGSKA (reference sequence). The CDR3 is made up of 15 amino acids. This CDR3 is CSARGQGYSNQPQHF. CDR3 DNA sequence: TGCAGTGCAAGGGGACAGGGATATAGCAATCAGCCCCAGCATTTT.

This clonotype was found many times. V gene TRBV11-2 combines with J gene TRBJ2-2, with D unclear. CDR3 length: 15 amino acids. Germline assignment: CDR1 SGHAT and CDR2 FQNNGV. V lost 1 base, J lost 8 bases, and 14 bases lay in between. CDR3 protein: CASSLGHPITGELFF. As DNA, the CDR3 is TGTGCCAGCAGCTTAGGACACCCCATTACGGGGGAGCTGTTTTTT.

This clonotype was detected many times. The chain joins TRBV28 to TRBJ2-1, with D uncertain. Trimming took off 2 bases at V and 11 bases at J, with 7 bases between the two ends. Germline CDR1 and CDR2: MDHEN and SYDVKM. The CDR3 runs to 11 residues. The DNA of the CDR3 is TGTGCCAGCAGTTTAACCTCGCAGCAGTTCTTC. It codes for CASSLTSQQFF.

There are many counts of this clonotype. The chain carries TRBV12-3 or TRBV12-4 and TRBJ2-2; D is possibly TRBD1 or TRBD2 (7 bases each). This CDR3 is 15 amino acids long. The V and J ends lost 7 bases and 4 bases respectively, with 16 bases between them. CDR3 nucleotide sequence: TGTGCCAGCACCCAGGGGGGGGTCGGCACCGGGGAGCTGTTTTTT. Amino acids: CASTQGGVGTGELFF.

This clonotype came up many times. Germline and junction disagree at one end, which may indicate a read error. The chain combines TRBV5-5 with TRBJ2-7; 10 bases agree with TRBD2. The germline gives CDR1 SGHKS, CDR2 YYEKEE (reference sequence). The length of the CDR3 is 16 residues. CDR3 sequence: CVSSLASTSGIYEQYF. The CDR3 DNA reads TGTGTCAGCAGCTTGGCCTCCACTAGCGGGATTTACGAGCAGTACTTC.

This clonotype has a count of ten or more. The CDR3 spells CASGGASTPYEQYF. The CDR3 nucleotides read TGTGCCAGCGGGGGCGCCAGCACCCCCTACGAGCAGTACTTC. The chain couples TRBV28 to TRBJ2-7; D might be TRBD1 (6 bases). Per the germline V gene, CDR1 is MDHEN and CDR2 is SYDVKM. This CDR3 region has 14 residues. V gave up 8 bases and J gave up 2 bases, with 16 bases separating them.

This clonotype was counted at least ten times. The J gene is TRBJ1-2, the V gene TRBV6-1; D is possibly TRBD1 (5 bases). Germline lookup yields CDR1 MNHNS and CDR2 SASEGT. This CDR3 is built from 12 residues. V was shortened by 4 bases and J by 7 bases, with 10 bases between the two germline ends. CDR3 amino acids: CASSGSGFGYTF. DNA of the CDR3: TGTGCCAGCAGTGGTTCAGGGTTTGGCTACACCTTC.

This clonotype occurred many times. This chain uses TRBV6-1 with TRBJ2-1; 7 bases line up with TRBD1. The CDR3 runs 13 residues. The V gene's germline CDR1 is MNHNS and CDR2 SASEGT. J was trimmed by 7 bases and V by 6 bases; bases with no gene match: 6. CDR3 bases: TGTGCCAGCAGGGCGACAGGGCTAAATGAGCAGTTCTTC. Amino acids: CASRATGLNEQFF.

In this sample, this clonotype turned up many times. This chain links TRBV12-3 or TRBV12-4 with TRBJ2-1; tentative D call: TRBD2 (6 bases). Trimming removed 5 bases at V and 4 bases at J, with 18 bases between. This CDR3 comprises 16 residues. The CDR3 DNA reads as TGTGCCAGCAGTATTCGGGACTTCGGTCGGTACAATGAGCAGTTCTTC. Amino acid sequence: CASSIRDFGRYNEQFF.

This clonotype was observed at least ten times. The chain couples TRBV6-1 to TRBJ1-1, with TRBD1 matching over 7 bases. The CDR3 is 15 amino acids. Germline V gene sequence: CDR1 MNHNS, CDR2 SASEGT. Trimming took 2 bases from V and 0 from J; bases not matched to a gene: 3. For the CDR3, the DNA is TGTGCCAGCAGTGAATCGGGGACAGTGAACACTGAAGCTTTCTTT. It is translated as CASSESGTVNTEAFF.

This clonotype has a count of ten or more. A read error may account for a junction end that differs from germline. This CDR3 reads CVSSTKPGQGKGDEQYF. CDR3 sequence (DNA): TGTGTCAGCAGTACCAAACCGGGACAGGGAAAGGGGGACGAGCAGTACTTC. This chain uses TRBV5-5 with TRBJ2-7; 9 positions agree with TRBD1. Germline V gene lookup returns CDR1 SGHKS and CDR2 YYEKEE (reference sequence). This CDR3 region has 17 residues.

This clonotype showed up many times. The genes are TRBV7-9 and TRBJ2-7; 7 nucleotides agree with TRBD2. V was pared by 4 bases and J by 0 bases, with 9 bases of the junction left unmatched. CDR1 is SEHNR, CDR2 FQNEAQ, per germline (reference sequence). The CDR3 covers 16 residues. The CDR3 here is CASSWATGTNSYEQYF. The CDR3 DNA follows: TGTGCCAGCAGCTGGGCGACCGGGACTAACTCCTACGAGCAGTACTTC.

This clonotype was found many times. The chain links TRBV14 to TRBJ1-2; tentative D call: TRBD1 (5 bases). V dropped 3 bases and J dropped 6 bases, with 20 bases sitting between them. CDR3 length: 16 amino acids. From germline, CDR1 is SGHDN and CDR2 FVKESK. CDR3 in amino acids: CASSHIGAGIKNGYTF. As DNA, the CDR3 is TGTGCCAGCAGCCATATTGGAGCAGGGATAAAAAATGGCTACACCTTC.

This clonotype has ten or more counts. The rearrangement uses TRBV27 and TRBJ2-3; D unclear. V shed 2 bases and J shed 1 base, with 7 bases lying between them. Germline V lookup: CDR1 MNHEY, CDR2 SMNVEV (reference sequence). This CDR3 comprises 14 residues. The DNA for the CDR3 is TGTGCCAGCAGTTTAGCCTGGGGCACAGATACGCAGTATTTT. Its protein is CASSLAWGTDTQYF.

This clonotype was detected many times. The J gene is TRBJ1-5, the V gene TRBV7-2; no clear D gene. CDR3 length equals 13 residues. V dropped 0 bases and J dropped 5 bases, with 5 bases sitting between them. Germline V gene lookup returns CDR1 SGHTA and CDR2 FQGNSA. DNA of the CDR3: TGTGCCAGCAGCTTAGCAATTCATCAGCCCCAGCATTTT. Residues: CASSLAIHQPQHF.

Many counts were recorded for this clonotype. The CDR3 nucleotides are TGTGCCAGCAGTTACTCCGACCTCTACGAGCAGTACTTC. It codes for CASSYSDLYEQYF. V and J are TRBV6-6 and TRBJ2-7; D is unclear. Germline CDR1 and CDR2: MNHNY and SVGAGI (reference sequence). V was pared by 0 bases and J by 3 bases, with 6 bases between. There are 13 residues in the CDR3.

Within the sample, this clonotype is medium-sized (0.01 to 0.1%). The chain combines TRBV7-2 with TRBJ1-2; TRBD1 matches at 8 bases. V gave up 1 base and J gave up 4 bases; unmatched junction bases: 11. The CDR3 totals 17 residues. Looked up from germline, CDR1 is SGHTA and CDR2 is FQGNSA. DNA for the CDR3: TGTGCCAGCAGCTTAGACGATTCGTGGACAGGGTCCTATGGCTACACCTTC. This sequence encodes CASSLDDSWTGSYGYTF.

This clonotype has more than one count but fewer than ten. A read error is possible here, since a much larger clone lies one base away. The chain uses TRBV12-3 or TRBV12-4 and TRBJ1-1; the D is unclear. The CDR3 has 15 residues. V was trimmed by 1 base and J by 4 bases, leaving 13 bases between them. The CDR3 loop is CASSLERSGLTEAFF. In DNA, the CDR3 is TGTGCCAGCAGTTTAGAACGGTCCGGGCTCACTGAAGCTTTCTTT.

This clonotype appeared many times. The chain is built from TRBV20-1 and TRBJ1-2, with 8 bases identical to TRBD1. CDR1 is DFQATT, CDR2 SNEGSKA, per germline (reference sequence). The CDR3 runs to 14 residues. V was clipped by 5 bases and J by 4 bases; unmatched bases: 9. CDR3: CSAADRVNSYGYTF. In nucleotides, the CDR3 is TGCAGTGCTGCGGACAGGGTGAATAGCTATGGCTACACCTTC.

Many counts were recorded for this clonotype. The rearrangement joins TRBV2 to TRBJ1-1; D not certain. Germline V gene lookup returns CDR1 SNHLY and CDR2 FYNNEI. This CDR3 has 14 residues. Trimming shortened V by 7 bases and J by 2 bases, and 14 bases separated the two germline ends. As DNA, the CDR3 is TGTGCCAGCACCCCCCTGGTCACCAACACTGAAGCTTTCTTT. It is translated as CASTPLVTNTEAFF.

This clonotype was found many times. This chain connects TRBV6-2 or TRBV6-3 to TRBJ2-1, with 12 positions matching TRBD2. This CDR3 contains 11 residues. Germline CDR1 and CDR2: MNHEY and SVGEGT. V lost 6 bases, J lost 12 bases, and 0 bases stayed unmatched. The CDR3 DNA reads TGTGCCAGCAGACTAGCGGGGGGGCAGTTCTTC. Protein sequence: CASRLAGGQFF.

Ten or more counts support this clonotype. The chain recombines TRBV10-3 with TRBJ2-1, with 12 bases that match TRBD2. Germline V gives CDR1 ENHRY, CDR2 SYGVKD. After removal of 3 bases from V and 6 bases from J, the junction contained 9 bases not matched to a gene. The CDR3 loop spans 17 amino acids. CDR3 nucleotide sequence: TGTGCCATCAGTGACCCTTCGACTAGCGGGGGCCTCAATGAGCAGTTCTTC. Translating it yields CAISDPSTSGGLNEQFF.

This clonotype was seen ten or more times. The rearrangement uses TRBV15 and TRBJ1-1, with D perhaps TRBD1 (5 bases). The germline CDR1 and CDR2 sequences are LNHNV and YYDKDF (reference sequence). Trimming took off 3 bases at V and 5 bases at J, with 7 bases between the two ends. The length of the CDR3 is 12 residues. CDR3 nucleotide sequence: TGTGCCACCAGCAGCGGGGGGACTGAAGCTTTCTTT. The encoded protein is CATSSGGTEAFF.

At least ten counts were recorded for this clonotype. V gene TRBV10-3 combines with J gene TRBJ2-1, with 12 bases fitting TRBD2. The CDR3 length is 17 residues. The ends lost 1 base at V and 6 bases at J; junction bases unmatched: 7. Germline V gene data show CDR1 as ENHRY and CDR2 as SYGVKD. This CDR3 is CAISELTSGGGANEQFF. The CDR3 coding sequence is TGTGCCATCAGTGAGTTGACTAGCGGGGGTGGGGCCAATGAGCAGTTCTTC.

This clonotype came up many times. The chain is built from TRBV20-1 and TRBJ1-2; TRBD1 matches 7 bases. The CDR3 runs 14 residues. V lost 6 bases to trimming and J lost 4 bases; unmatched junction nucleotides: 11. Looked up from germline, CDR1 is DFQATT and CDR2 is SNEGSKA (reference sequence). The CDR3 region has the DNA TGCAGTGCGTACAGGGGCGGCGCATTCTATGGCTACACCTTC. It encodes CSAYRGGAFYGYTF.

This clonotype was found many times. The CDR3 coding sequence is TGTGCCAGCAGCCGAACCGGCGGGGGGATCACAGATACGCAGTATTTT. This translates into CASSRTGGGITDTQYF. The chain links TRBV7-8 to TRBJ2-3, with TRBD2 identical over 8 bases. Germline V gene lookup returns CDR1 SGHVS and CDR2 FQNEAQ. The CDR3 is 16 residues long. With 5 bases clipped from V and 2 bases from J, the junction kept 9 bases outside the gene matches.